Shown below are 27 T cell receptor beta chains from a single sample sequenced in a study of cytomegalovirus exposure and HLA in healthy donors. Generated by immunoSEQ multiplex PCR, the TCRdb table keeps only in-frame clones and is missing some. Among about 280,000 clones listed, approximately 88% were seen once. Source material: PBMCs. The receptors originated from a woman younger than 35 in good health and CMV-seronegative.

The chain joins TRBV25-1 to TRBJ1-2, with TRBD1 matching 9 bases. The CDR3 extends over 14 amino acids. Per germline, CDR1 MGHDK and CDR2 SYGVNS. Trimming at V came to 6 bases and at J to 13 bases, leaving 15 bases not matched to a gene. The CDR3 bases are TGTGCCAGCAGCTCATTCCGGGACAGGGAGTCTACCACCTTC. Translated, it gives CASSSFRDRESTTF.

The chain links TRBV28 to TRBJ2-1; D remains ambiguous. CDR1 is MDHEN, CDR2 SYDVKM, per germline. The V end lost 4 bases, the J end lost 4 bases, and 8 bases lay between the germline ends. The CDR3 contains 13 residues. CDR3 nucleotides: TGTGCCAGCAGTTCCACCAGTTACAATGAGCAGTTCTTC. Translating gives CASSSTSYNEQFF.

The chain couples TRBV7-6 to TRBJ2-7; 12 nucleotides align to TRBD2. The CDR3 covers 18 residues. Germline V gives CDR1 SGHVS, CDR2 FNYEAQ. Trimming cost V 0 bases and J 2 bases; bases outside gene matches: 8. CDR3 nucleotides: TGTGCCAGCAGCTTAGCGGGACTAGCGGGTCTTAGGGCCTACGAGCAGTACTTC. Translated: CASSLAGLAGLRAYEQYF. Drawing the rest from reference TRBV7-6 and TRBJ2-7, the complete variable domain is GAGVSQSPRYKVTKRGQDVALRCDPISGHVSLYWYRQALGQGPEFLTYFNYEAQQDKSGLPNDRFSAERPEGSISTLTIQRTEQRDSAMYRCASSLAGLAGLRAYEQYFGPGTRLTVT.

The V call is TRBV5-4, the J call TRBJ1-1; TRBD1 matches at 12 bases. The CDR3 has 17 residues. From germline, CDR1 is SGHNT and CDR2 YYREEE (reference sequence). Losses at the gene ends were 0 bases for V and 1 base for J; bases not matched to a gene: 4. CDR3 loop: CASSLVGQGAGNTEAFF. The CDR3 coding sequence is TGTGCCAGCAGCTTGGTGGGACAGGGGGCCGGGAACACTGAAGCTTTCTTT.

This clone showed up just once. The chain couples TRBV6-1 to TRBJ1-2, with 7 bases lining up with TRBD1. The germline CDR1 and CDR2 sequences are MNHNS and SASEGT. V dropped 6 bases and J dropped 8; count of bases not matched to a gene: 6. This CDR3 comprises 12 residues. This chain's CDR3 is CASSKGARGYTF. CDR3 sequence (DNA): TGTGCCAGCAGCAAGGGGGCGCGGGGCTACACCTTC.

This chain uses TRBV10-3 with TRBJ2-7; TRBD1 matches at 8 bases. Trimming cost V 0 bases and J 4 bases; bases outside gene matches: 8. Per germline, CDR1 ENHRY and CDR2 SYGVKD. The CDR3 length is 16 residues. The CDR3 sequence: CAISESTGVGRYEQYF. The CDR3 DNA sequence: TGTGCCATCAGTGAGTCGACAGGGGTGGGTAGGTACGAGCAGTACTTC.

The chain is built from TRBV9 and TRBJ2-6; possible D gene TRBD1, 5 bases. The CDR3 is 20 residues long. Trimming left V 3 bases short and J 0 bases short, with 22 bases between. The V gene's germline CDR1 is SGDLS and CDR2 YYNGEE. The CDR3 DNA is TGTGCCAGCAGCGCCTCCATGCTGGGGCAGGAAGGCTCTGGGGCCAACGTCCTGACTTTC. It encodes CASSASMLGQEGSGANVLTF.

V gene TRBV7-3 combines with J gene TRBJ2-5; TRBD2 matches 11 bases. V dropped 4 bases and J dropped 2; count of bases not matched to a gene: 9. The germline CDR1 and CDR2 sequences are SGHTA and FQGTGA. The CDR3 is 17 residues long. The CDR3 region has the DNA TGTGCCAGCAGCTCGAGCGGGGCTAGCGGGGGGCAAGAGACCCAGTACTTC. This encodes CASSSSGASGGQETQYF.

This clone was seen only a few times. The chain uses TRBV30 and TRBJ2-7; 8 bases map to TRBD1. The germline V gene has CDR1 GTSNPN and CDR2 SVGIG (reference sequence). J gave up 4 bases and V 2 bases, and 1 base lay outside the gene matches. The CDR3 consists of 12 residues. The CDR3 DNA reads TGTGCCTGGAGTAGACAGGGGTACGAGCAGTACTTC. This codes for CAWSRQGYEQYF.

The chain links TRBV4-3 to TRBJ2-3; TRBD2 aligns across 7 bases. The CDR3 spans 15 residues. After removal of 4 bases from V and 6 bases from J, the junction contained 10 bases not matched to a gene. Looked up from germline, CDR1 is LGHNA and CDR2 is YSLEER. The CDR3 sequence is CASSLGRGGMDTQYF. Here the CDR3 DNA reads TGCGCCAGCAGCCTCGGTCGGGGAGGGATGGATACGCAGTATTTT.

The chain links TRBV6-5 to TRBJ2-7; the match to TRBD2 covers 8 bases. The CDR3 sequence is 13 residues long. The J segment lost 4 bases and the V segment lost 2 bases, leaving 1 base of the junction unmatched. CDR1 and CDR2 (germline): MNHEY, SVGAGI. Here the CDR3 reads CASSYGTRYEQYF. DNA for the CDR3: TGTGCCAGCAGTTACGGGACTAGATACGAGCAGTACTTC.

V and J are TRBV27 and TRBJ1-1; D gene uncertain. The CDR3 is 9 amino acids. Germline loops: CDR1 MNHEY, CDR2 SMNVEV (reference sequence). The V end lost 6 bases, the J end lost 11 bases, and 7 bases lay between the germline ends. CDR3 residues: CASSLPAFF. In nucleotides, the CDR3 is TGTGCCAGCAGCCTACCCGCTTTCTTT.

The chain joins TRBV6-5 to TRBJ2-7; tentative D call: TRBD2 (6 bases). The V gene's germline CDR1 is MNHEY and CDR2 SVGAGI. The CDR3 is 15 amino acids. Trimming shortened V by 2 bases and J by 6 bases, and 17 bases separated the two germline ends. CDR3 sequence (DNA): TGTGCCAGCAGTTACGGGACTTCGCCGCCGTTCGAGCAGTACTTC. It codes for CASSYGTSPPFEQYF.

J is TRBJ1-2 and V is TRBV5-1; 8 nucleotides agree with TRBD1. V lost 3 bases and J lost 2; bases outside the gene matches: 3. The CDR3 runs to 14 residues. In germline, CDR1 is SGHRS, CDR2 YFSETQ. The CDR3 sequence is CASSWRTGNYGYTF. DNA for the CDR3: TGCGCCAGCAGCTGGAGGACAGGGAACTATGGCTACACCTTC.

J is TRBJ2-1 and V is TRBV4-2; D unclear. Looked up from germline, CDR1 is LGHNA and CDR2 is YNFKEQ. V shed 2 bases and J shed 7 bases, with 9 bases lying between them. The CDR3 totals 13 residues. The CDR3 DNA sequence: TGTGCCAGCAGCCAATTTGGGCGAAATGAGCAGTTCTTC. Protein: CASSQFGRNEQFF.

The chain joins TRBV6-1 to TRBJ2-2, with 8 bases aligning to TRBD2. This CDR3 spans 14 amino acids. V lost 6 bases, J lost 0 bases, and 0 bases stayed unmatched. From germline, CDR1 is MNHNS and CDR2 SASEGT. The CDR3 DNA reads as TGTGCCAGCAGGACTAGCGCGAACACCGGGGAGCTGTTTTTT. This sequence encodes CASRTSANTGELFF.

This sequence joins TRBV5-4 and TRBJ1-5; D gene unclear. Germline-derived CDR1 and CDR2 are SGHNT and YYREEE (reference sequence). This CDR3 region has 14 residues. V was clipped by 1 base and J by 5 bases, with 10 bases between them. The CDR3 DNA is TGTGCCAGCAGCTTGATGGGAGTGGATCAGCCCCAGCATTTT. Amino acid sequence: CASSLMGVDQPQHF.

Concerning this clone: The same CDR3 arises from other DNA sequences in this sample as well. This chain connects TRBV20-1 to TRBJ1-1; D call uncertain. V lost 5 bases, J lost 4 bases, and 8 bases lay in between. The CDR3 runs 11 residues. Per germline, CDR1 DFQATT and CDR2 SNEGSKA (reference sequence). The CDR3 DNA follows: TGCAGTGCTCCCCGGGGCACTGAAGCTTTCTTT. Protein: CSAPRGTEAFF.

V and J are TRBV5-1 and TRBJ1-1; D call uncertain. Germline V lookup: CDR1 SGHRS, CDR2 YFSETQ. V was trimmed by 6 bases and J by 0 bases, leaving 12 bases between them. The CDR3 extends over 14 amino acids. The CDR3 spells CASTPGAMNTEAFF. In DNA form, the CDR3 reads TGCGCCAGCACCCCGGGTGCCATGAACACTGAAGCTTTCTTT.

The V gene is TRBV2, the J gene TRBJ2-1, with 10 bases lining up with TRBD1. The germline gives CDR1 SNHLY, CDR2 FYNNEI. The CDR3 extends over 15 amino acids. Unmatched junction bases numbered 13, after V lost 9 bases and J lost 8 bases. The CDR3 loop reads CARPPGQGLVDEQFF. The CDR3 region has the DNA TGTGCCAGGCCTCCGGGACAGGGGCTCGTAGATGAGCAGTTCTTC.

This clone was seen only once. The V and J genes are TRBV7-9 and TRBJ1-3, with 8 bases aligning to TRBD1. Looked up from germline, CDR1 is SEHNR and CDR2 is FQNEAQ (reference sequence). The CDR3 runs 14 residues. Germline trimming cut 6 bases from V and 8 bases from J; bases unmatched to any gene: 9. Written as DNA, the CDR3 is TGTGCCAGCAGGCCGCAGGGGGCCTCGGACACCATATATTTT. Translation gives CASRPQGASDTIYF.

The chain is built from TRBV15 and TRBJ1-1, with 7 bases identical to TRBD1. Germline CDR1 and CDR2: LNHNV and YYDKDF (reference sequence). The CDR3 is 17 amino acids. The J segment lost 4 bases and the V segment lost 0 bases, leaving 11 bases of the junction unmatched. DNA for the CDR3: TGTGCCACCAGCAGAGATTGGAAGGGGGCGCGGGTCACTGAAGCTTTCTTT. This sequence encodes CATSRDWKGARVTEAFF.

The chain is built from TRBV28 and TRBJ2-7, with 7 positions matching TRBD1. The germline gives CDR1 MDHEN, CDR2 SYDVKM. V lost 6 bases to trimming and J lost 5 bases; unmatched junction nucleotides: 10. The CDR3 covers 14 residues. Here the CDR3 reads CASSSQTGTHEQYF. The DNA for the CDR3 is TGTGCCAGCAGCTCCCAGACAGGGACCCACGAGCAGTACTTC.

For the CDR3, the DNA is TGTGCCTACCGCGGTGAAGGGGGCGCTGACTATGGCTACACCTTC. This gives the protein CAYRGEGGADYGYTF. The gene calls are TRBV30 and TRBJ1-2, with TRBD1 matching over 7 bases. Looked up from germline, CDR1 is GTSNPN and CDR2 is SVGIG (reference sequence). The CDR3 is 15 residues long. Trimming at V came to 7 bases and at J to 3 bases, leaving 14 bases not matched to a gene.

V usage is TRBV9 and J usage is TRBJ1-3; tentative D call: TRBD1 (6 bases). V lost 0 bases and J lost 4, with 11 bases in between. Germline V gene lookup returns CDR1 SGDLS and CDR2 YYNGEE. The CDR3 sequence is 15 residues long. CDR3 residues: CASSVDGRGGNTIYF. CDR3 sequence (DNA): TGTGCCAGCAGCGTAGACGGCAGGGGAGGAAACACCATATATTTT.

The chain uses TRBV7-2 and TRBJ2-2; TRBD1 aligns across 9 bases. The germline V gene encodes CDR1 SGHTA and CDR2 FQGNSA. The CDR3 covers 16 residues. Losses at the gene ends were 1 base for V and 6 bases for J; bases not matched to a gene: 6. In nucleotides, the CDR3 is TGTGCCAGCAGCTTAGGCAGGGACAGGGTCGCCGGGGAGCTGTTTTTT. This encodes CASSLGRDRVAGELFF.

This sequence joins TRBV12-2 and TRBJ1-2; TRBD1, the table's D call, lacks a check against the DNA. TRBV12-2 is a listed pseudogene. This CDR3 spans 21 amino acids. The CDR3 loop is CASRLDLVDYTGQSTSYGYTF. The DNA of the CDR3 is TGTGCAAGTCGCTTAGACTTGGTAGATTATACGGGACAGTCCACGTCCTATGGCTACACCTTC.